This T cell receptor beta chain appears in the sequencing data of a study of regulatory T cells in long-lasting Graves disease (dated by TCRdb to about 2021). Some background on the complete study: Persistent Graves' disease meant more than 5 years of antithyroid drug treatment with TSH receptor autoantibodies that stayed positive. This study used TCR sequencing and RNA sequencing of peripheral blood to compare persistent Graves' disease patients against newly diagnosed Graves' disease patients. A total of around 35 samples underwent TCR sequencing: around 13 from persistent and roughly 20 from newly diagnosed Graves' disease patients. Antithyroid drugs had been taken for about 9.7 years on average by persistent Graves' disease patients in the clinical cohort. The study took place in China and was registered as a clinical trial.

On this clonotype itself: Its recognized antigen is unknown. Being one base from a much bigger clone, this may be a read error.

Libraries came from multiplex PCR. Sequencing instrument: Illumina HiSeq 4000. TCR beta libraries were built with iRepertoire HTBI primers and Arm-PCR amplification of CDR3 regions. Before sequencing, the PCR products went through gel purification. As for the authors' bioinformatics: Gene usage analysis of CDR3 amino acid clonotypes used the approximately 62 TRBV and 14 to 15 TRBJ segments found across samples. COPE and FqMerger were used to merge filtered high-quality paired reads into contigs. BLAST was used to align contigs to IMGT TRBV, TRBD and TRBJ reference genes, and CDR3 was defined according to IMGT. Clonotypes above 0.1% frequency were classified as highly expanded clones. Shannon entropy was used to measure repertoire diversity, and the Gini coefficient was used to measure V-J evenness. A clonotype was considered public if more than one individual shared it. Starting from the raw public reads, TCRdb applied fastp trimming at Q25, assembled clones with MiXCR and retained in-frame beta chains. Each entry merges the rows of one CDR3 protein and shows their most common DNA and genes. TCRdb, not the original authors, processed these V and J calls. The sample table holds a few hundred thousand distinct CDR3 sequences, of which 23% were seen once. In total, the top ten clones hold approximately 27% of the sample.

Per the publication, the time point label means: persistent/refractory GD, antithyroid drugs over 5 years with positive TRAb. For both TCR sequencing and RNA sequencing, RNA was extracted from PBMCs using TRIzol. The diagnosis of Graves' disease was made according to American Thyroid Association guidelines. Recruitment of patients was carried out at an endocrinology department in Xi'an, China. Each patient gave 8.5 to 9.5 milliliters of peripheral blood, collected in an EDTA anticoagulant tube. Ficoll Paque Plus density gradient separation was used to isolate PBMCs, and no further T cell sorting was done. RNA quality was checked with an Agilent 2100 Bioanalyzer and agarose gel, and concentration with a NanoDrop 2000. The CDR3 has 16 amino acids, counting the end cysteine and phenylalanine. Just CDR3 DNA is preserved here, 48 bases in frame from base 1. Broader findings and caveats from the paper: Preferential use of TRBV28, TRBJ1-2 and TRBJ2-5 was observed in persistent disease, whereas TRBV20-1 and TRBJ2-1 were favored in newly diagnosed disease. Patients with persistent disease shared more public clonotypes (about 2,500) than newly diagnosed patients did (around 980). As a limitation, the authors acknowledged that the small sample size may reduce accuracy. Because the primary lesion, thyroid tissue, could not be accessed, the study looked at peripheral blood alone. Sequencing and analysis were restricted to the TCR beta chain. Compared with newly diagnosed patients, patients with persistent Graves' disease had lower TCR Shannon entropy and fewer highly expanded clones, which suggests clonal expansion.

The chain was built from TRBV12-3 or TRBV12-4 and TRBJ2-2; the D gene cannot be named for sure. The TCR was taken from a woman aged 40 to 50 with Graves disease. Donor details come from another sample of the same person, matched by shared clones. The material sequenced was peripheral blood mononuclear cells (PBMCs), taken when the disease was refractory, from a patient treated with antithyroid drugs. The CDR3 has the sequence CAGRTVAGSVTGELFF. The DNA sequence reads TGTGCCGGCAGGACCGTAGCAGGATCTGTCACCGGGGAGCTGTTTTTT.